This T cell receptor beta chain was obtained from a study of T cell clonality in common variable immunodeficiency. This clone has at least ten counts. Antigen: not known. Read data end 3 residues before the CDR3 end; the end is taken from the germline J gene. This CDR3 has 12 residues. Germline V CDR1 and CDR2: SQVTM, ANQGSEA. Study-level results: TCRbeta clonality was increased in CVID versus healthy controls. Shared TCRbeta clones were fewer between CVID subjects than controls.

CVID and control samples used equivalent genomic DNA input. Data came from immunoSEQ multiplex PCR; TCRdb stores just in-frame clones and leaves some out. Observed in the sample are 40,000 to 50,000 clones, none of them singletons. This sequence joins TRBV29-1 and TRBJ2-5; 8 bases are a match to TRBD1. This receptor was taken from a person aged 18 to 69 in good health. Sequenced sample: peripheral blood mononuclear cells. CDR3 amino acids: CRVTGGLETQYF. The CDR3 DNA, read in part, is TGCAGAGTCACAGGGGGTCTAGAGACC.